This TCR beta chain was obtained from a study of response to subunit inactivated influenza vaccine (dated by TCRdb to 2016 to 2019). General notes on the study: Deep quantitative profiling of the T cell receptor repertoire was used in the study to follow responses to a trivalent subunit inactivated influenza vaccine. Findings and caveats that apply to the study as a whole: According to the authors, only a limited number of new T cells may be recruited by each seasonal influenza vaccination.

This clonotype showed up just a few times. Its specific antigen is unknown. No much larger clone is present one base from it, and per-base qualities are unavailable. Receptor amplification or capture employed RT-PCR. Sequencer: Illumina HiSeq 2500. TCRdb handled the public reads itself, with Q25 trimming in fastp and clone calling in MiXCR, and kept productive beta chains. Under each unique CDR3 protein, matching rows form one entry showing the most common genes and DNA. The sample contains fewer than 250,000 distinct CDR3 sequences, roughly an eighth of them found a single time. The top ten clonotypes cover about 28% of the sample. The CDR3 spans 18 residues, from the cysteine through the phenylalanine. The DNA shown is the 54-base CDR3, in frame from base 1. The germline V gene (reference sequence) sets CDR1 to SGHAT and CDR2 to FQDESV. The germline ends are 22 bases apart after V is trimmed by 7 bases and J by 0 bases.

The V and J genes are TRBV11-1 and TRBJ1-3, and possibly TRBD1, on 5 matching bases. The source was CD8+ T cells sorted from PBMCs, collected roughly 5 days after vaccination. The sequence came from a man aged 50 to 60 who received an inactivated influenza vaccine. Donor details come from another sample of the same person, matched by shared clones. The nucleotide sequence is TGTGCCAGCAACACGGGACCCATGGGTTTGAGCTCTGGAAACACCATATATTTT. Translated, it gives CASNTGPMGLSSGNTIYF.